This TCR beta chain was sequenced in a study of T-cell memory formation after mild COVID-19. Study-level information: The TCR clusters were mostly specific to one donor.

About this clonotype: The antigen remains undetermined.

TCRdb fed the 5' RACE reads into MiXCR, producing one record per CDR3 protein. This sample has 300,000 to 400,000 distinct CDR3 sequences, with over 20% found just once. Study conclusions and caveats: Most CD4+ clones that shrank were in CM and EM, while CD8+ ones turned up in EMRA.

After removal of 4 bases from V and 8 bases from J, the junction contained 17 bases not matched to a gene. CDR3 length equals 16 residues. CDR1 SQVTM and CDR2 ANQGSEA come from the germline V gene. Sequencing input: PBMCs or a T cell subset sorted from them (not recorded which). The clonotype was recovered from an adult woman who had mild COVID-19 (a few samples of this study predate the infection). Cell type and time point are not known. The chain recombines TRBV29-1 with TRBJ1-2; 9 bases match TRBD1. The CDR3 region is CSVGAVGGTGQTGYTF. As DNA, the CDR3 is TGCAGCGTTGGAGCTGTAGGTGGGACAGGGCAAACCGGCTACACCTTC. The whole variable domain, remainder taken from reference TRBV29-1 and TRBJ1-2, is SAVISQKPSRDICQRGTSLTIQCQVDSQVTMMFWYRQQPGQSLTLIATANQGSEATYESGFVIDKFPISRPNLTFSTLTVSNMSPEDSSIYLCSVGAVGGTGQTGYTFGSGTRLTVV.